This TCR beta chain stems from a study of CD8 T cells in ankylosing spondylitis. V dropped 5 bases and J dropped 6 bases, with 11 bases sitting between them. This CDR3 comprises 12 residues. Germline assignment: CDR1 SGHTA and CDR2 FQGNSA. Quantitative 5'-RACE was performed with molecular barcodes, and it yielded the TCR beta libraries. TCRdb used MiXCR to reprocess the 5' RACE reads, holding one entry per CDR3 protein. The top ten hold roughly 1.1% of the sample, which has 350,000 or so distinct CDR3 sequences, under 15% seen once. This clonotype showed up just a few times. Its antigen is still unknown. Study conclusions and caveats: According to the report, clones linked to the disease were significantly enriched in matched synovial fluid samples taken from ankylosing spondylitis patients.

Sequences were obtained from blood, either unsorted or a sorted T cell fraction (not recorded which). The chain has TRBV7-2 and TRBJ2-7; TRBD1 is a possible D gene (5 bases). The clonotype comes from a male donor with ankylosing spondylitis or in good health (not recorded which). The CDR3 region has the DNA TGTGCCAGCAGCCGAAGGGGCTTCGAGCAGTACTTC. It is translated as CASSRRGFEQYF. The variable domain in full, completed from reference TRBV7-2 and TRBJ2-7, reads GAGVSQSPSNKVTEKGKDVELRCDPISGHTALYWYRQSLGQGLEFLIYFQGNSAPDKSGLPSDRFSAERTGGSVSTLTIQRTQQEDSAVYLCASSRRGFEQYFGPGTRLTVT.